These 23 T cell receptor beta chains came from one sample sequenced in a study of early T cells in non-severe SARS-CoV-2 infection. TCRdb independently ran MiXCR on the 5' RACE reads; one entry per CDR3 protein. The sample consists of about 60,000 distinct CDR3 sequences, just under 9% of them appearing once. Sequenced sample: whole blood. These receptors were taken from an adult who was a healthcare worker with PCR-confirmed SARS-CoV-2 infection or an uninfected control (not recorded which).

The table lists this clonotype with many counts. The chain is built from TRBV6-6 and TRBJ1-5; TRBD1 aligns across 8 bases. J was trimmed by 0 bases and V by 2 bases; bases with no gene match: 0. CDR1 MNHNY and CDR2 SVGAGI come from the germline V gene (reference sequence). There are 15 residues in the CDR3. CDR3 nucleotides: TGTGCCAGCAGTTACGACAGGGGTAGCAATCAGCCCCAGCATTTT. Translating it yields CASSYDRGSNQPQHF.

Many counts were recorded for this clonotype. The chain combines TRBV7-7 with TRBJ1-1, with unresolved D. The CDR3 covers 13 residues. Germline CDR1 SSHAT, CDR2 FNYEAQ (reference sequence). CDR3 coding DNA: TGTGCTAGCGGGTTAAAATCGTCGAGAGAAGCTTTCTTT. This encodes CASGLKSSREAFF.

This clonotype was counted only a few times. The chain couples TRBV29-1 to TRBJ2-7; possible D gene TRBD2, 6 bases. V was cut by 5 bases and J by 0 bases, with 8 bases left in between. Germline loops: CDR1 SQVTM, CDR2 ANQGSEA. The CDR3 totals 12 residues. In DNA, the CDR3 is TGCAGCGTTCGACTAGGCTCCTACGAGCAGTACTTC. Amino acids: CSVRLGSYEQYF.

The V and J genes are TRBV6-2 or TRBV6-3 and TRBJ2-2; D gene ambiguous. CDR1 and CDR2 from the germline V gene are MNHEY and SVGEGT. Deletions cut 8 bases from V and 0 bases from J, with 10 bases between. The CDR3 contains 14 residues. The CDR3 DNA reads TGTGCCAGCTGGCTCAGGCCGAACACCGGGGAGCTGTTTTTT. It encodes CASWLRPNTGELFF.

This clonotype appeared a few times. The chain joins TRBV13 to TRBJ2-1, with D perhaps TRBD1 or TRBD2 (5 bases each). Germline V lookup: CDR1 PRHDT, CDR2 FYEKMQ (reference sequence). The CDR3 is 16 residues long. Trimming took off 5 bases at V and 2 bases at J, with 16 bases between the two ends. CDR3 coding DNA: TGTGCCAGCAGCCCCACCCTAGAGGGGACCTACAATGAGCAGTTCTTC. It encodes CASSPTLEGTYNEQFF.

The genes are TRBV6-2 or TRBV6-3 and TRBJ1-2; D perhaps matches TRBD1 (6 bases). Per the germline V gene, CDR1 is MNHEY and CDR2 is SVGEGT. The CDR3 has 13 residues. V was clipped by 5 bases and J by 8 bases, with 15 bases between them. The chain's CDR3 is CASSTTGTRGYTF. CDR3 DNA sequence: TGTGCCAGCAGTACAACAGGGACACGCGGCTACACCTTC.

There are many counts of this clonotype. The chain links TRBV19 to TRBJ2-4; 8 bases fit TRBD1. Germline-derived CDR1 and CDR2 are LNHDA and SQIVND (reference sequence). The CDR3 is 16 residues long. The J segment lost 2 bases and the V segment lost 6 bases, leaving 9 bases of the junction unmatched. CDR3 sequence reads: CASRTDRGSTKNIQYF. CDR3 coding DNA: TGTGCCAGTAGGACAGACAGGGGAAGTACCAAAAACATTCAGTACTTC.

This chain connects TRBV12-3 or TRBV12-4 to TRBJ1-6, with 8 bases aligning to TRBD1. J lost 7 bases, V lost 7 bases, and 6 bases had no gene match. This CDR3 has 14 residues. The CDR3 DNA follows: TGTGCCAGCACTAGGACAGGGCGGAATTCACCCCTCCACTTT. Its translation is CASTRTGRNSPLHF.

The chain is built from TRBV6-2 or TRBV6-3 and TRBJ1-5; D gene uncertain. V was pared by 8 bases and J by 3 bases, with 14 bases between. Germline CDR1 is MNHEY and CDR2 is SVGEGT. The CDR3 extends over 14 amino acids. This CDR3 reads CASGEAAFNQPQHF. The DNA for the CDR3 is TGTGCCAGCGGAGAGGCGGCCTTCAATCAGCCCCAGCATTTT.

The V gene is TRBV28, the J gene TRBJ2-1, with 8 bases fitting TRBD2. The trim removed 3 bases at V and 10 bases at J, leaving 8 bases unmatched. This CDR3 has 14 amino acids. Looked up from germline, CDR1 is MDHEN and CDR2 is SYDVKM. CDR3 amino acids: CASSFGSGIGEQFF. The CDR3 DNA reads as TGTGCCAGCAGTTTTGGTAGCGGGATAGGCGAGCAGTTCTTC.

This clonotype was seen a few times. The DNA for the CDR3 is TGTGCCAGCAGTTACTTAGGGGACCAGCCCCAGCATTTT. Amino acid sequence: CASSYLGDQPQHF. The rearrangement links TRBV6-2 or TRBV6-3 to TRBJ1-5; D is perhaps TRBD1 (5 bases). With 1 base removed from V and 7 bases from J, the gap between germline ends came to 8 bases. The length of the CDR3 is 13 residues. The V gene's germline CDR1 is MNHEY and CDR2 SVGEGT.

This clonotype was recorded at least ten times. At one of its ends the junction is not consistent with the germline gene, which may arise from a read error. V gene TRBV13 combines with J gene TRBJ1-6; maybe TRBD1 (5 bases). Germline CDR1 is PRHDT and CDR2 is FYEKMQ (reference sequence). The CDR3 length is 18 residues. In DNA, the CDR3 is TGTGCCAGCAGTTCCGGCAGGGACCCCTCCGAATATAATTCACCCCTCCATTTT. Protein sequence: CASSSGRDPSEYNSPLHF.

The V gene is TRBV6-1, the J gene TRBJ2-7; weak D call: TRBD1 (5 bases). CDR3 length equals 13 residues. V was shortened by 2 bases and J by 9 bases, with 14 bases between the two germline ends. Germline V gene lookup returns CDR1 MNHNS and CDR2 SASEGT. The CDR3 coding sequence is TGTGCCAGCAGTGAATTTGCAGGGATTGGGCAGTACTTC. Its protein product is CASSEFAGIGQYF.

This clonotype has at least ten counts. The rearrangement links TRBV10-3 to TRBJ2-7; 11 bases agree with TRBD1. V lost 4 bases and J lost 4; bases outside the gene matches: 0. Looked up from germline, CDR1 is ENHRY and CDR2 is SYGVKD. The CDR3 contains 13 residues. The chain's CDR3 is CAISGDRGYEQYF. CDR3 bases: TGTGCCATCAGTGGGGACAGGGGGTACGAGCAGTACTTC.

This clonotype occurred many times. V gene TRBV20-1 combines with J gene TRBJ2-1, with 7 bases matching TRBD2. Per germline, CDR1 DFQATT and CDR2 SNEGSKA (reference sequence). V was clipped by 1 base and J by 4 bases; unmatched bases: 4. This CDR3 spans 14 amino acids. The CDR3 sequence: CSARAGGTYNEQFF. CDR3 sequence (DNA): TGCAGTGCTAGAGCGGGAGGTACTTACAATGAGCAGTTCTTC.

Only a few counts were recorded for this clonotype. J is TRBJ1-4 and V is TRBV4-2, with 7 bases aligning to TRBD1. The junction had 1 base not matched to a gene; V was cut back by 1 base and J by 5 bases. The CDR3 extends over 14 amino acids. CDR1 and CDR2 from the germline V gene are LGHNA and YNFKEQ. CDR3 protein: CASSQGDSNEKLFF. Written as DNA, the CDR3 is TGTGCCAGCAGCCAAGGGGACAGCAATGAAAAACTGTTTTTT.

This clonotype was picked up many times. The gene calls are TRBV6-6 and TRBJ2-1, with 8 bases identical to TRBD1. Trimming removed 10 bases from V and 9 bases from J; junction bases left unmatched: 2. The V gene's germline CDR1 is MNHNY and CDR2 SVGAGI (reference sequence). The CDR3 has 10 residues. Written as DNA, the CDR3 is TGTGCCACAGGGGGCCGTGAGCAGTTCTTC. Translated, it gives CATGGREQFF.

This clonotype was recorded many times. The chain joins TRBV5-1 to TRBJ2-7, with 13 bases aligning to TRBD2. The V gene's germline CDR1 is SGHRS and CDR2 YFSETQ. V was clipped by 4 bases and J by 2 bases; unmatched bases: 3. This CDR3 is built from 15 residues. CDR3 loop: CASSAGTSGAYEQYF. CDR3 in DNA: TGCGCCAGCAGCGCCGGGACTAGCGGGGCCTACGAGCAGTACTTC.

This rearrangement joins TRBV13 to TRBJ2-3, with 7 positions matching TRBD2. CDR3 size: 16 residues. J lost 4 bases, V lost 5 bases, and 12 bases had no gene match. Germline V gene data show CDR1 as PRHDT and CDR2 as FYEKMQ (reference sequence). The CDR3 here is CASSPIAGAESDTQYF. The CDR3 DNA sequence: TGTGCCAGCAGCCCCATTGCGGGAGCGGAGTCAGATACGCAGTATTTT.

The chain employs TRBV7-9 and TRBJ1-2; 9 bases align to TRBD1. Germline loops: CDR1 SEHNR, CDR2 FQNEAQ (reference sequence). V lost 6 bases to trimming and J lost 4 bases; unmatched junction nucleotides: 15. This CDR3 has 17 residues. The CDR3 is CASSFSPGQGNTYGYTF. The CDR3 coding sequence is TGTGCCAGCAGTTTTTCTCCTGGACAGGGGAATACCTATGGCTACACCTTC.

The sample holds a few counts of this clonotype. This chain links TRBV6-5 with TRBJ2-1; tentatively, D is TRBD2 (6 bases). CDR3 length: 14 residues. Germline loops: CDR1 MNHEY, CDR2 SVGAGI. Trimming pared 4 bases from V and 7 bases from J, leaving 14 bases between. The CDR3 sequence: CASSSGGIGNEQFF. CDR3 DNA: TGTGCCAGCAGTTCTGGCGGGATAGGAAATGAGCAGTTCTTC.

The rearrangement uses TRBV20-1 and TRBJ2-5, with TRBD1 matching 7 bases. V was clipped by 4 bases and J by 5 bases; unmatched bases: 7. Germline lookup yields CDR1 DFQATT and CDR2 SNEGSKA (reference sequence). This CDR3 has 13 residues. Written as DNA, the CDR3 is TGCAGTGCTACGCGCACAGGGGAGGAGACCCAGTACTTC. This gives the protein CSATRTGEETQYF.

This clonotype appeared many times. This chain uses TRBV28 with TRBJ1-5, with TRBD1 as a possible D gene (5 bases). Trimming pared 5 bases from V and 0 bases from J, leaving 17 bases between. Germline CDR1 MDHEN, CDR2 SYDVKM. The CDR3 is made up of 17 amino acids. This chain's CDR3 is CASSPRDLIYSNQPQHF. The CDR3 nucleotides are TGTGCCAGCAGTCCCCGGGACCTCATTTATAGCAATCAGCCCCAGCATTTT.